These 2 T cell receptor beta chains were all obtained from the same sample, sequenced in a study of T cells after yellow fever vaccination. TCRdb used MiXCR to reprocess the 5' RACE reads, holding one entry per CDR3 protein. This sample has 340,000 or so distinct CDR3 sequences; approximately 12% occur once, and the top ten carry 3.2%. The sequencing here drew on CD4+ T cells sorted from PBMCs, taken 15 days after the yellow fever booster vaccination. The source is a man between 18 and 35 years old who received the YFV17D yellow fever vaccine.

This rearrangement joins TRBV27 to TRBJ2-3; either TRBD1 or TRBD2 may supply D (7 bases each). V was shortened by 11 bases and J by 2 bases, with 20 bases between the two germline ends. The CDR3 contains 15 residues. Germline V lookup: CDR1 MNHEY, CDR2 SMNVEV (reference sequence). The CDR3 loop is CAPRGPAGVTDTQYF. CDR3 DNA sequence: TGTGCCCCAAGGGGGCCCGCGGGAGTCACAGATACGCAGTATTTT.

This clonotype was observed a handful of times. J is TRBJ2-5 and V is TRBV6-5; 13 bases are a match to TRBD2. With 6 bases clipped from V and 0 bases from J, the junction kept 1 base outside the gene matches. CDR1 and CDR2 (germline): MNHEY, SVGAGI. This CDR3 is 15 amino acids long. CDR3 DNA: TGTGCCAGCAGGACTAGCGGGGGGAACCAAGAGACCCAGTACTTC. Its protein product is CASRTSGGNQETQYF.